This T cell receptor (beta chain) was profiled in a study of blood T cell repertoires in COVID-19. This CDR3 is 18 amino acids long. V trimming: 1 base; J trimming: 0 bases; junction bases outside the gene matches: 6. From germline, CDR1 is SGHTS and CDR2 YDEGEE. Participants reported their clinical history, and cohort assignment relied on those reports. Using immunoSEQ multiplex PCR, the repertoire was profiled, and TCRdb retains in-frame clones only, with some absent. This sample yields around 150,000 clones, of which roughly 80% are seen a single time; less than 7% belongs to the top ten. The chain couples TRBV5-8 to TRBJ2-6; 8 positions agree with TRBD1. The sequencing input was PBMCs or T cells enriched from blood (not recorded which). This clonotype originated in a middle-aged woman who had recovered from COVID-19. CDR3 nucleotide sequence: TGTGCCAGCAGCTTGCCGGGACAGGCCTACTCTGGGGCCAACGTCCTGACTTTC. Translated: CASSLPGQAYSGANVLTF. Full variable domain (remainder filled in from reference TRBV5-8 and TRBJ2-6): EAGVTQSPTHLIKTRGQQATLRCSPISGHTSVYWYQQALGLGLQFLLWYDEGEERNRGNFPPRFSGRQFPNYSSELNVNALELEDSALYLCASSLPGQAYSGANVLTFGAGSRLTVL.